The rows below give T cell receptor beta chains drawn from one sample of a study of CD8 T cells in ankylosing spondylitis. One entry per CDR3 protein results from TCRdb running MiXCR on the 5' RACE reads. The sample has 40,000 or so distinct CDR3 sequences; about a tenth are singletons. The sequenced sample was blood, either unsorted or a sorted T cell fraction (not recorded which). These receptors were collected from a male donor with ankylosing spondylitis or in good health (not recorded which). CDR3s include the opening cysteine and the closing phenylalanine or tryptophan. D genes are given only for firm matches. The listing skips clone size in some rows; elsewhere it reads once, few, many or a size class.

>TRBJ2-3|-|many|TRBV7-2
TGTGCCAGCACCAGGGGCGGGAGCACAGATACGCAGTATTTT
CASTRGGSTDTQYF
>TRBJ1-3|TRBD1|many|TRBV29-1
TGCAGCGTCTGGACAGGCAACTCTGGAAACACCATATATTTT
CSVWTGNSGNTIYF
>TRBJ2-1|TRBD1|many|TRBV12-3/TRBV12-4
TGTGCCAGCAGTTTTCTTAGGACAGGAGTAAACAATGAGCAGTTCTTC
CASSFLRTGVNNEQFF
>TRBJ2-1|TRBD2|few|TRBV9
TGTGCCAGCAGCGTAGAGGCTAGCGGACTCCTGGGCAATGAGCAGTTCTTC
CASSVEASGLLGNEQFF
>TRBJ2-7|-|many|TRBV7-6
TGTGCCAGCAGCCCGGGACAATCTGACGAGCAGTACTTC
CASSPGQSDEQYF
>TRBJ1-2|-|many|TRBV28
TGTGCCAGCAGTTTAACAGGGAACTATGGCTACACCTTC
CASSLTGNYGYTF
>TRBJ2-1|TRBD2|many|TRBV27
TGTGCCAGCAGTTTATCGACTAGCACCTACTACAATGAGCAGTTCTTC
CASSLSTSTYYNEQFF
>TRBJ2-7|-|many|TRBV5-1
TGCGCCAGCAGCTTGGTGGCAGGGCACTCCTACGAGCAGTACTTC
CASSLVAGHSYEQYF
>TRBJ2-1|-|many|TRBV19
TGTGCCAGTACTGAAGGGACTTCAAGGCTCAATGAGCAGTTCTTC
CASTEGTSRLNEQFF
>TRBJ2-4|-|many|TRBV5-1
TGCGCCAGCAGCTTGGATCTCCTAGCCAAAAACATTCAGTACTTC
CASSLDLLAKNIQYF
>TRBJ2-1|-|many|TRBV7-8
TGTGCCACCCGGTCGACGGACTCCTACAATGAGCAGTTCTTC
CATRSTDSYNEQFF
>TRBJ2-7|TRBD2|many|TRBV20-1
TGCAGTGCCACCAACTCCGGGAGGAGCTCCTACGAGCAGTACTTC
CSATNSGRSSYEQYF
>TRBJ1-6|TRBD1|many|TRBV6-1
TGTGCCAGCAGGAAAACAGGGACAGAGGGAAGGCCCCTCCACTTT
CASRKTGTEGRPLHF
>TRBJ2-7|TRBD1|many|TRBV7-9
TGTGCCAGCAGCTTAGGTCCGGTTGGGGACAGTTCCTACGAGCAGTACTTC
CASSLGPVGDSSYEQYF
>TRBJ2-5|TRBD2|many|TRBV12-3/TRBV12-4
TGTGCCAGCAGTTTATTTCCAGCGGGGTACGAGCGAGAGACCCAGTACTTC
CASSLFPAGYERETQYF
>TRBJ2-2|-|many|TRBV5-1
TGCGCCAGCAGCTTGGACCCCCCAGCGGGCCTCACCGGGGAGCTGTTTTTT
CASSLDPPAGLTGELFF
>TRBJ2-7|TRBD1|many|TRBV28
TGTGCCAGCAGCCCCAGGACAGGGACCCACGAGCAGTACTTC
CASSPRTGTHEQYF
>TRBJ2-7|-|once|TRBV6-2/TRBV6-3
TGTGCCAGCAGTTACTCGATGGGCGGGAAGGTCGACGAGCAGTACTTC
CASSYSMGGKVDEQYF
>TRBJ2-7|TRBD2|many|TRBV5-1
TGCGCCAGCAGCCATGGACTAGACTACGAGCAGTACTTC
CASSHGLDYEQYF
>TRBJ2-1|-|many|TRBV12-3/TRBV12-4
TGTGCCAGCAGTCTCTCAGGGGCGGGTAATGAGCAGTTCTTC
CASSLSGAGNEQFF
>TRBJ2-7|-|many|TRBV29-1
TGCAGCGGAAGACGAGGGGAGACCTACGAGCAGTACTTC
CSGRRGETYEQYF
>TRBJ2-3|TRBD2|-|TRBV11-2
TGTGCCAGCAGCCCACTAGCGGCCACAGATACGCAGTATTTT
CASSPLAATDTQYF
>TRBJ2-1|TRBD2|-|TRBV20-1
TGCAGTGCTAGAGTGATCCTAGCGGGAGCGTCCTCCTACAATGAGCAGTTCTTC
CSARVILAGASSYNEQFF
>TRBJ1-6|TRBD1|many|TRBV19
TGTGCCAGTAGTATGGACAGGGGTAACTCACCCCTCCACTTT
CASSMDRGNSPLHF
>TRBJ2-1|TRBD2|-|TRBV14
TGTGCCAGCAGCCAAGATCGGTTTCTGCCACTAGCGGGATACAATGAGCAGTTCTTC
CASSQDRFLPLAGYNEQFF
>TRBJ2-5|TRBD1|many|TRBV6-2/TRBV6-3
TGTGCCAGCAGTTACACGGGACAGCGAGAGACCCAGTACTTC
CASSYTGQRETQYF
>TRBJ1-3|-|many|TRBV27
TGTGCCAGCAGTCCCCGTTCGCGCTTCTCTGGAAACACCATATATTTT
CASSPRSRFSGNTIYF
>TRBJ1-2|-|few|TRBV29-1
TGCAGCGCCCCCGCAGCTTACTATGGCTACACCTTC
CSAPAAYYGYTF